This T cell receptor (beta chain) was profiled in a study of blood T cell repertoires in COVID-19. Generated by immunoSEQ multiplex PCR, the TCRdb table keeps only in-frame clones and is missing some. This table has 180,000 or so clones, around 80% appearing once. Trimming removed 6 bases from V and 8 bases from J; junction bases left unmatched: 3. The CDR3 is made up of 12 amino acids. Germline V lookup: CDR1 MDHEN, CDR2 SYDVKM. The age range of participants was about 18 to 90 years, with residence in more than 20 US areas. For recovered donors of Cohort 3, there were two negative PCRs, clearance, or symptom resolution.

The sequence was obtained from a woman in her fifties or sixties who had recovered from COVID-19. Specimen: PBMCs or T cells enriched from blood (not recorded which). The rearrangement uses TRBV28 and TRBJ2-1; 8 bases align to TRBD2. CDR3 loop: CASSQAGDEQFF. The CDR3 coding sequence is TGTGCCAGCAGCCAAGCGGGAGATGAGCAGTTCTTC. The whole variable domain, filled in from reference TRBV28 and TRBJ2-1, reads DVKVTQSSRYLVKRTGEKVFLECVQDMDHENMFWYRQDPGLGLRLIYFSYDVKMKEKGDIPEGYSVSREKKERFSLILESASTNQTSMYLCASSQAGDEQFFGPGTRLTVL.